A single sample gave rise to the 16 T cell receptor beta chains below, sequenced in a study of CD8+CD57+ T cells in acquired aplastic anemia. Genomic DNA acted as the template from which TCR beta VDJ combination and CDR3 sequence profiling were carried out. One entry per CDR3 protein results from TCRdb running MiXCR on the reads. The sample consists of 150,000 or so distinct CDR3 sequences, roughly half of them appearing once. The authors sequenced patients whose flow cytometry had shown CD8+CD57+ cell expansion. The sequenced sample consisted of sorted CD4+, CD8+, or CD8+CD57+ T cells (not recorded which) from PBMCs. The source of these receptors is a human donor with aplastic anemia.

The table lists this clonotype with many counts. CDR3 sequence (DNA): TGTGCCAGCAGCACCTGGGACAGGGGGAACACTGAAGCTTTCTTT. This translates into CASSTWDRGNTEAFF. V and J are TRBV5-6 and TRBJ1-1; 10 nucleotides agree with TRBD1. This CDR3 has 15 residues. J was trimmed by 1 base and V by 4 bases; bases with no gene match: 4. Germline values: CDR1 SGHDT, CDR2 YYEEEE.

This rearrangement joins TRBV20-1 to TRBJ1-2, with D perhaps matching TRBD1 (5 bases). From germline, CDR1 is DFQATT and CDR2 SNEGSKA (reference sequence). This CDR3 is 13 amino acids long. Trimming left V 6 bases short and J 0 bases short, with 11 bases between. The CDR3 is CSAPTVSNYGYTF. In nucleotides, the CDR3 is TGCAGTGCCCCGACAGTTTCTAACTATGGCTACACCTTC.

On this clonotype: A read error is possible here, since a much larger clone lies one base away. This sequence joins TRBV25-1 and TRBJ1-5; the D is unclear. Trimming pared 6 bases from V and 11 bases from J, leaving 14 bases between. Per germline, CDR1 MGHDK and CDR2 SYGVNS. The CDR3 length is 12 residues. CDR3 DNA: TGTGCCAGCAGCCAAGCCGGTCAAACCCAGCATTTT. Its translation is CASSQAGQTQHF.

This clonotype was recorded many times. A read error may explain this, as a much larger clone is one base away. Since the CDR3 does not end with the conserved phenylalanine or tryptophan, this likely comes from a read error. The chain is built from TRBV29-1 and TRBJ2-1, with 9 bases that match TRBD2. J gave up 7 bases and V 2 bases, and 9 bases lay outside the gene matches. In germline, CDR1 is SQVTM, CDR2 ANQGSEA. The CDR3 extends over 15 amino acids. Here the CDR3 DNA reads TGCAGCGTTGAACCCCAGAGCGGGGGGATGAATGAGCAGTTCTCC. It is translated as CSVEPQSGGMNEQFS.

The V gene is TRBV29-1, the J gene TRBJ2-1; 14 nucleotides agree with TRBD2. Trimming cost V 0 bases and J 7 bases; bases outside gene matches: 8. Germline values: CDR1 SQVTM, CDR2 ANQGSEA. The CDR3 covers 17 residues. The CDR3 is CSVEDIGTSGSVNEQFF. The CDR3 region has the DNA TGCAGCGTTGAAGATATCGGGACTAGCGGGAGTGTGAATGAGCAGTTCTTC.

Details on this clonotype: One end of the junction varies from germline; a read error may be responsible. The chain recombines TRBV6-5 with TRBJ2-6, with D tentatively TRBD1 or TRBD2 (5 bases each). CDR3 length: 15 residues. CDR1 is MNHEY and CDR2 is SVGAGI in the germline V gene. This CDR3 reads CASSPRVSGASVLTF. The CDR3 region has the DNA TGTGCCAGCAGTCCGAGGGTTTCTGGGGCCAGCGTCCTGACTTTC.

This clonotype showed up many times. V is TRBV14 and J is TRBJ2-1; 9 bases align to TRBD2. V trimming: 1 base; J trimming: 7 bases; junction bases outside the gene matches: 8. Germline V gene sequence: CDR1 SGHDN, CDR2 FVKESK. CDR3 size: 16 residues. CDR3 sequence reads: CASSQVWAGGRNEQFF. In DNA form, the CDR3 reads TGTGCCAGCAGCCAAGTATGGGCGGGGGGGCGTAATGAGCAGTTCTTC.

To note about this clonotype: This may come from a read error, since a much larger clone is one base off. This sequence joins TRBV6-1 and TRBJ2-3; D remains unclear. CDR1 is MNHNS and CDR2 is SASEGT in the germline V gene. This CDR3 region has 14 residues. Trimming removed 0 bases at V and 5 bases at J, with 9 bases between. This CDR3 is CASSEASAGDTQYF. In DNA, the CDR3 is TGTGCCAGCAGTGAAGCAAGCGCTGGAGATACGCAGTATTTT.

This clonotype was seen only a few times. The rearrangement uses TRBV5-1 and TRBJ1-3; 9 bases fit TRBD1. CDR3 length: 15 amino acids. CDR1 and CDR2 (germline): SGHRS, YFSETQ. V gave up 4 bases and J gave up 2 bases; unmatched junction bases: 4. CDR3 sequence (DNA): TGCGCCAGCAGCACCGGGACAGGGACTGGAAACACCATATATTTT. Its protein is CASSTGTGTGNTIYF.

This clonotype was observed a handful of times. A much larger clone differs from this one at a single base, so this may be a read error. The chain recombines TRBV4-2 with TRBJ1-1; unclear D gene. The CDR3 sequence is 12 residues long. V lost 3 bases and J lost 1, with 3 bases in between. Germline CDR1 LGHNA, CDR2 YNFKEQ. The CDR3 is CASSQGNTEAFF. In nucleotides, the CDR3 is TGTGCCAGCAGCCAGGGGAACACTGAAGCTTTCTTT.

This clonotype was found many times. The V call is TRBV12-3 or TRBV12-4, the J call TRBJ2-1; TRBD1 or TRBD2 may be the D gene (5 bases each). The germline V and J ends were trimmed by 3 bases and 6 bases, with 9 bases remaining between them. CDR3 length: 13 residues. CDR3 sequence reads: CASSLWDGNEQFF. The CDR3 DNA is TGTGCCAGCAGTTTGTGGGACGGCAATGAGCAGTTCTTC.

This clonotype was seen repeatedly, ten times or more. The chain couples TRBV5-1 to TRBJ1-2, with 8 bases identical to TRBD1. Germline assignment: CDR1 SGHRS and CDR2 YFSETQ. The CDR3 length is 18 residues. Germline trimming cut 1 base from V and 8 bases from J; bases unmatched to any gene: 19. This CDR3 is CASSLRPRTGPPGEGYTF. CDR3 nucleotides: TGCGCCAGCAGCTTGCGCCCCCGGACAGGGCCCCCTGGGGAGGGCTACACCTTC.

The V and J genes are TRBV7-8 and TRBJ1-2; D gene uncertain. CDR3 length equals 14 residues. The V gene lost 3 bases and the J gene lost 3 bases, with 11 bases spanning the gap. Germline CDR1 and CDR2: SGHVS and FQNEAQ. CDR3 coding DNA: TGTGCCAGCAGCTTTAGGGTGTCGGACTATGGCTACACCTTC. This encodes CASSFRVSDYGYTF.

V usage is TRBV20-1 and J usage is TRBJ2-7; TRBD1 matches 7 bases. The CDR3 is 17 residues long. The trim removed 6 bases at V and 6 bases at J, leaving 23 bases unmatched. Germline V gene data show CDR1 as DFQATT and CDR2 as SNEGSKA (reference sequence). The CDR3: CSAISHWQGEGLREQYF. Here the CDR3 DNA reads TGCAGTGCCATCTCGCACTGGCAGGGGGAAGGTCTACGCGAGCAGTACTTC.

The chain employs TRBV29-1 and TRBJ2-5, with TRBD1 matching over 7 bases. The CDR3 runs to 14 residues. The V gene end was trimmed by 4 bases and the J gene end by 5 bases; junction bases not matched to a gene: 10. Germline CDR1 is SQVTM and CDR2 is ANQGSEA. In DNA form, the CDR3 reads TGCAGCGTTGTCGTAGGGGGCCCGGGGGAGACCCAGTACTTC. This gives the protein CSVVVGGPGETQYF.

This clonotype appeared many times. This chain uses TRBV6-4 with TRBJ1-6, with D unresolved. CDR3 length equals 13 residues. V gave up 0 bases and J gave up 10 bases, with 7 bases separating them. The germline gives CDR1 MRHNA, CDR2 SNTAGT. In nucleotides, the CDR3 is TGTGCCAGCAGTGACTCGAAGGGCTCACCCCTCCACTTT. This encodes CASSDSKGSPLHF.